The 22 T cell receptor beta chains in this list originate from one sample, sequenced in a study of shared clonotypes between healthy human individuals. Sequencing was performed with immunoSEQ multiplex PCR; in TCRdb, only in-frame clones are kept and a portion is missing. Here the sample spans about 2.1 million clones, 85% to 95% being singletons. Terminally differentiated effector memory CD45RA+ cells were left out of the naive CD8 fraction, which was CD45RO-negative and positively selected for CCR7. The sequenced sample was naive CD8+ T cells from PBMCs. All receptors come from a man aged 18 to 30 in good health. Some clones in this sample may be carry-over from other donors' samples.

Comment on this clone: At the DNA level, this CDR3 is encoded by other sequences in the same sample as well. The gene calls are TRBV5-1 and TRBJ1-1; 8 bases fit TRBD1. The V gene's germline CDR1 is SGHRS and CDR2 YFSETQ. CDR3 size: 14 residues. V shed 4 bases and J 1 base; nucleotides not matched to a gene: 3. The CDR3 region has the DNA TGCGCCAGCAGCCGAGGACAGGGGAACACTGAAGCTTTCTTT. It specifies CASSRGQGNTEAFF.

J is TRBJ1-1 and V is TRBV6-6; D gene unclear. Germline V gene data show CDR1 as MNHNY and CDR2 as SVGAGI (reference sequence). The CDR3 is 12 residues long. Trimming stripped 0 bases from V and 7 bases from J, with 6 bases between. The CDR3 loop is CASSYSPNEAFF. In DNA, the CDR3 is TGTGCCAGCAGTTACTCGCCCAATGAAGCTTTCTTT.

This chain uses TRBV27 with TRBJ2-7; 7 bases agree with TRBD1. From germline, CDR1 is MNHEY and CDR2 SMNVEV (reference sequence). Germline trimming cut 8 bases from V and 5 bases from J; bases unmatched to any gene: 12. There are 14 residues in the CDR3. The CDR3 DNA follows: TGTGCCAGCGGCCCCTGGACAGGATCCCACGAGCAGTACTTC. Translation: CASGPWTGSHEQYF.

The chain combines TRBV11-1 with TRBJ2-1, with D unresolved. Germline values: CDR1 SGHAT, CDR2 FQDESV (reference sequence). The CDR3 has 15 residues. V gave up 1 base and J gave up 7 bases, with 14 bases separating them. In DNA, the CDR3 is TGTGCCAGCAGCTTAGAAGAAGAGGTTTGGAATGAGCAGTTCTTC. This codes for CASSLEEEVWNEQFF.

The chain links TRBV14 to TRBJ1-1; D not resolved. V shed 1 base and J shed 1 base, with 10 bases lying between them. In germline, CDR1 is SGHDN, CDR2 FVKESK. The CDR3 consists of 15 residues. The CDR3 nucleotides read TGTGCCAGCAGCCAAGGGGTACAGAGGAACACTGAAGCTTTCTTT. Its protein product is CASSQGVQRNTEAFF.

V is TRBV4-1 and J is TRBJ2-1, with TRBD2 matching over 11 bases. From germline, CDR1 is MGHRA and CDR2 YSYEKL. The CDR3 is made up of 19 amino acids. V trimming: 4 bases; J trimming: 9 bases; junction bases outside the gene matches: 20. The CDR3 DNA reads as TGCGCCAGCAGCCCTACGACTAGCGGGGATGCACTGAGGGGCGGTGAGCAGTTCTTC. It codes for CASSPTTSGDALRGGEQFF.

The V gene is TRBV28, the J gene TRBJ1-4; 11 positions agree with TRBD1. J gave up 4 bases and V 5 bases, and 9 bases lay outside the gene matches. Germline values: CDR1 MDHEN, CDR2 SYDVKM. CDR3 length: 17 residues. The DNA of the CDR3 is TGTGCCAGCAGTACACGGGACAGGGGGAACCTTAATGAAAAACTGTTTTTT. Residues: CASSTRDRGNLNEKLFF.

The rearrangement links TRBV27 to TRBJ1-4; D unclear. CDR3 length: 16 residues. The germline V and J ends were trimmed by 3 bases and 0 bases, with 11 bases remaining between them. Germline assignment: CDR1 MNHEY and CDR2 SMNVEV (reference sequence). CDR3 sequence (DNA): TGTGCCAGCAGTTTTTGGCCCCTCGCAACTAATGAAAAACTGTTTTTT. Its protein product is CASSFWPLATNEKLFF.

The CDR3 bases are TGCGCCAGCAGCTTATCGACGGGACCCAGGGCAGATACGCAGTATTTT. This gives the protein CASSLSTGPRADTQYF. The chain uses TRBV4-3 and TRBJ2-3; D possibly matches TRBD1 or TRBD2 (5 bases each). CDR3 size: 16 residues. Germline V gene data show CDR1 as LGHNA and CDR2 as YSLEER. The V and J ends lost 5 bases and 4 bases respectively, with 19 bases between them.

The chain joins TRBV27 to TRBJ2-3, with TRBD2 identical over 11 bases. V lost 10 bases to trimming and J lost 2 bases; unmatched junction nucleotides: 5. The germline CDR1 and CDR2 sequences are MNHEY and SMNVEV (reference sequence). The CDR3 has 14 residues. CDR3 coding DNA: TGTGCCACCGGACTAGCGGGTCTCACAGATACGCAGTATTTT. Its translation: CATGLAGLTDTQYF.

The chain employs TRBV5-1 and TRBJ2-7; no clear D. The CDR3 has 15 amino acids. Germline CDR1 SGHRS, CDR2 YFSETQ. The V and J ends lost 3 bases and 3 bases respectively, with 16 bases between them. The CDR3 DNA sequence: TGCGCCAGCAGCTATGTACCGGGCTTACTCTACGAGCAGTACTTC. Residues: CASSYVPGLLYEQYF.

The chain employs TRBV28 and TRBJ1-1, with a possible D match to TRBD1 (5 bases). The CDR3 has 12 residues. The germline V gene encodes CDR1 MDHEN and CDR2 SYDVKM. V lost 6 bases and J 10 bases, leaving 15 bases between the germline ends. The CDR3 protein is CASSRDTGGAFF. The CDR3 DNA reads TGTGCCAGCAGCCGAGACACGGGGGGAGCTTTCTTT. The entire variable domain, with the rest obtained from reference TRBV28 and TRBJ1-1, is as follows: DVKVTQSSRYLVKRTGEKVFLECVQDMDHENMFWYRQDPGLGLRLIYFSYDVKMKEKGDIPEGYSVSREKKERFSLILESASTNQTSMYLCASSRDTGGAFFGQGTRLTVV.

This clone was recorded once. J is TRBJ2-7 and V is TRBV27; tentatively, D is TRBD2 (6 bases). V was shortened by 6 bases and J by 12 bases, with 24 bases between the two germline ends. Germline CDR1 and CDR2: MNHEY and SMNVEV (reference sequence). This CDR3 comprises 14 residues. In DNA, the CDR3 is TGTGCCAGCAGCATAGCTGGTGGCTGGCAGGGACTGTACTTC. Protein: CASSIAGGWQGLYF.

This chain links TRBV7-6 with TRBJ2-7, with D perhaps matching TRBD1 (6 bases). CDR1 SGHVS and CDR2 FNYEAQ come from the germline V gene. The CDR3 runs 15 residues. With 2 bases removed from V and 5 bases from J, the gap between germline ends came to 16 bases. For the CDR3, the DNA is TGTGCCAGCAGCTTAAGTGGGGACAAACCCCACGAGCAGTACTTC. Protein sequence: CASSLSGDKPHEQYF.

The V gene is TRBV2, the J gene TRBJ2-1, with D uncertain. The CDR3 is 12 amino acids. Germline values: CDR1 SNHLY, CDR2 FYNNEI. Between the trimmed V and J ends, which lost 1 base and 8 bases, there was a span of 6 bases. CDR3 protein: CASSEGWDEQFF. The CDR3 region has the DNA TGTGCCAGCAGTGAAGGGTGGGATGAGCAGTTCTTC. Complete variable domain (other parts from reference TRBV2 and TRBJ2-1): EPEVTQTPSHQVTQMGQEVILRCVPISNHLYFYWYRQILGQKVEFLVSFYNNEISEKSEIFDDQFSVERPDGSNFTLKIRSTKLEDSAMYFCASSEGWDEQFFGPGTRLTVL.

The chain links TRBV7-9 to TRBJ2-1, with 8 bases identical to TRBD1. There are 15 residues in the CDR3. J gave up 1 base and V 4 bases, and 3 bases lay outside the gene matches. CDR1 is SEHNR and CDR2 is FQNEAQ in the germline V gene (reference sequence). CDR3 loop: CASSSGGASYNEQFF. Here the CDR3 DNA reads TGTGCCAGCAGCTCAGGGGGCGCTTCCTACAATGAGCAGTTCTTC.

Regarding this clone: Other DNA sequences of this sample code for an identical CDR3. The chain employs TRBV5-1 and TRBJ2-7; D unclear. Germline-derived CDR1 and CDR2 are SGHRS and YFSETQ. This CDR3 region has 13 residues. V was pared by 2 bases and J by 0 bases, with 6 bases between. The CDR3 DNA reads TGCGCCAGCAGCTTTGGCGGCTCCTACGAGCAGTACTTC. Translating gives CASSFGGSYEQYF.

This clone was found a few times. The chain is built from TRBV30 and TRBJ1-1; D gene ambiguous. Germline loops: CDR1 GTSNPN, CDR2 SVGIG (reference sequence). CDR3 length: 14 amino acids. Between the trimmed V and J ends, which lost 5 bases and 1 base, there was a span of 14 bases. CDR3 region: CAWVPISANTEAFF. DNA for the CDR3: TGTGCCTGGGTCCCAATTTCGGCGAACACTGAAGCTTTCTTT.

This chain links TRBV11-2 with TRBJ2-1; the D gene is possibly TRBD1 (6 bases). The V end lost 4 bases, the J end lost 8 bases, and 12 bases lay between the germline ends. CDR3 size: 13 residues. Germline values: CDR1 SGHAT, CDR2 FQNNGV. CDR3 sequence reads: CASSSVYRDEQFF. DNA for the CDR3: TGTGCCAGCAGCTCCGTATACAGGGATGAGCAGTTCTTC.

CDR3 in amino acids: CASSMGQGAGNTEAFF. CDR3 DNA sequence: TGTGCCAGCAGTATGGGACAGGGGGCTGGGAACACTGAAGCTTTCTTT. The genes are TRBV27 and TRBJ1-1, with TRBD1 matching over 12 bases. The germline V gene encodes CDR1 MNHEY and CDR2 SMNVEV (reference sequence). This CDR3 region has 16 residues. Trimming removed 5 bases from V and 1 base from J; junction bases left unmatched: 5.

This clone was found once. V is TRBV28 and J is TRBJ1-2; D might be TRBD1 (5 bases). V was trimmed by 4 bases and J by 5 bases, leaving 20 bases between them. CDR1 MDHEN and CDR2 SYDVKM come from the germline V gene. CDR3 size: 16 residues. The CDR3 bases are TGTGCCAGCAGTTCAGAGGACATTCCTTGGTGGTATGGCTACACCTTC. Translating it yields CASSSEDIPWWYGYTF.

CDR3 amino acids: CASSLRTRYNEQFF. CDR3 bases: TGTGCCAGCAGCTTACGGACTAGGTACAATGAGCAGTTCTTC. This chain links TRBV13 with TRBJ2-1, with TRBD2 identical over 7 bases. J was trimmed by 4 bases and V by 2 bases; bases with no gene match: 2. Germline assignment: CDR1 PRHDT and CDR2 FYEKMQ (reference sequence). CDR3 length: 14 amino acids.